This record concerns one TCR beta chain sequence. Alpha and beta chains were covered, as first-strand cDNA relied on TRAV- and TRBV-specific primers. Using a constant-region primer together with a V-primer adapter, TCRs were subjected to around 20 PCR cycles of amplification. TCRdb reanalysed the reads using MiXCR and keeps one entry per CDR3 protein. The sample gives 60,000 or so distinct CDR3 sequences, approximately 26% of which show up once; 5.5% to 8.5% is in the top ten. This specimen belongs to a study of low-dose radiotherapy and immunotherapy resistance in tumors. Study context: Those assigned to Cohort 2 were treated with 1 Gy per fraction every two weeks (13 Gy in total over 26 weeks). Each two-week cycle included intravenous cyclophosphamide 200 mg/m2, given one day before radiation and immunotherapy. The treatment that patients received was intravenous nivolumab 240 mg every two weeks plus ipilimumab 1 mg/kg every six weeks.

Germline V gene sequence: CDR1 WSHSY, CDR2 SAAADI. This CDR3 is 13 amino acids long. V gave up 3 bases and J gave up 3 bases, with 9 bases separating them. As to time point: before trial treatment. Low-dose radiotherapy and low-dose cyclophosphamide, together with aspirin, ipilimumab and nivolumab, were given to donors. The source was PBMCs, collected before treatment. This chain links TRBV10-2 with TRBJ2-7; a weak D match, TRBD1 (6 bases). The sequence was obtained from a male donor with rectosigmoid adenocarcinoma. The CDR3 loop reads CASSDNRVYEQYF. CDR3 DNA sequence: TGCGCCAGCAGTGATAACAGGGTCTACGAGCAGTACTTC.